This T cell receptor beta chain was documented in a study of T cell responses to AZD1222 COVID-19 vaccine. TCRdb keeps only in-frame clones here, not all; method: immunoSEQ multiplex PCR. The sample lists 150,000 or so clones, about 90% seen once, with approximately 3.6% in the top ten. The CDR3 is 13 amino acids. Deletions cut 6 bases from V and 0 bases from J, with 8 bases between. The input for sequencing was peripheral blood, taken 28 days after the second AZD1222 dose. The origin of this receptor is an adult who received the AZD1222 COVID-19 vaccine. This sequence joins TRBV12-3 or TRBV12-4 and TRBJ1-1; D unclear. DNA of the CDR3: TGTGCCAGCAGCCGTGAAATGAACACTGAAGCTTTCTTT. Residues: CASSREMNTEAFF.